The entry that follows covers one T cell receptor beta chain sequence. This sample was taken from a study of blood T cell repertoires in COVID-19. Study context: The samples span acute and convalescent COVID-19 from the United States, Italy and Spain. The analysed material was cDNA or gDNA that came from T cells, B-cell-depleted T cells, or PBMCs.

The CDR3 has 18 residues. Looked up from germline, CDR1 is SGHVS and CDR2 is FNYEAQ. With 5 bases clipped from V and 5 bases from J, the junction kept 14 bases outside the gene matches. In the original processing: Estimates of nucleated cell counts were drawn from the amplification of reference gene primers. Clones were sequenced by immunoSEQ multiplex PCR, and TCRdb holds only the in-frame ones, with some missing. V, J and clone size are taken as reported in that table, and D and trimming were inferred from the DNA itself. Of 73,000 or so clones in the sample, around four fifths were seen once. The sequenced sample was peripheral blood. The chain carries TRBV7-6 and TRBJ2-5; 13 bases fit TRBD2. This clonotype was obtained from a man aged 45-60 years with active COVID-19. The CDR3 sequence is CASSPRTSGGGSRETQYF. CDR3 in DNA: TGTGCCAGCAGCCCAAGGACTAGCGGGGGAGGTTCGCGGGAGACCCAGTACTTC.